This T cell receptor beta chain originates from a study of Graves' ophthalmopathy and Graves' hyperthyroidism. Study information: Ahead of any treatment, peripheral blood was obtained at the initial diagnosis. General observations from the study: In predicting ophthalmopathy progression, the model reached roughly 71% sensitivity and roughly 74% specificity. For separating ophthalmopathy from stable hyperthyroidism, a 13-signature model gave 87.88% sensitivity and approximately 80% specificity.

The authors amplified TCR beta CDR3 regions from RNA transcripts. Following a first-round RT-PCR that used HTBI primers, a second-round multiplex PCR was carried out. TCRdb re-called the multiplex PCR reads through MiXCR, storing one row per CDR3 protein. The sample consists of 300,000 to 400,000 distinct CDR3 sequences, roughly 15% of them appearing once. The CDR3 sequence is 15 residues long. Germline CDR1 MNHNS, CDR2 SASEGT. V trimming: 8 bases; J trimming: 2 bases; junction bases outside the gene matches: 8. This clonotype occurred a few times. Its antigen remains unidentified. Material for sequencing was peripheral blood. This sequence originates from an adult man with Graves' ophthalmopathy. This chain links TRBV6-1 with TRBJ2-2; 7 nucleotides agree with TRBD2. CDR3 coding DNA: TGTGCCAGCTCCGCGGGGGTGCAAAACACCGGGGAGCTGTTTTTT. Protein: CASSAGVQNTGELFF.